The 28 T cell receptor beta chains reported below all come from one sample, sequenced in a study of control samples from healthy donors and cancer patients. Profiled with immunoSEQ multiplex PCR; TCRdb holds only in-frame clones, not every one. This sample carries 150,000 to 200,000 clones, 90% to 95% of them seen once, and the ten largest clones take 1.4%. The sequenced sample was blood. All receptors come from a man between 25 and 39 years old in good health.

This clone was observed once. V is TRBV4-1 and J is TRBJ1-1; D not certain. Germline V CDR1 and CDR2: MGHRA, YSYEKL. Trimming stripped 3 bases from V and 4 bases from J, with 15 bases between. CDR3 length: 15 amino acids. This chain's CDR3 is CASSHYYGASTEAFF. The CDR3 DNA reads as TGCGCCAGCAGCCACTACTATGGCGCTTCCACTGAAGCTTTCTTT.

J is TRBJ2-1 and V is TRBV7-7; D not certain. CDR1 and CDR2 from the germline V gene are SSHAT and FNYEAQ (reference sequence). Trimming stripped 1 base from V and 8 bases from J, with 9 bases between. CDR3 length: 13 amino acids. Written as DNA, the CDR3 is TGTGCCAGCAGCTTAGGAGATATCTATGAGCAGTTCTTC. This encodes CASSLGDIYEQFF.

The V gene is TRBV5-4, the J gene TRBJ1-2; D gene ambiguous. Per the germline V gene, CDR1 is SGHNT and CDR2 is YYREEE (reference sequence). V was cut by 0 bases and J by 5 bases, with 14 bases left in between. The CDR3 is 15 amino acids. CDR3 amino acids: CASSLVRSSSYGYTF. In DNA form, the CDR3 reads TGTGCCAGCAGCTTGGTACGCAGTAGTAGTTATGGCTACACCTTC.

As concerns this clone: The same CDR3 also results from other DNA sequences found in this sample. This rearrangement joins TRBV19 to TRBJ1-5; D gene uncertain. There are 13 residues in the CDR3. Germline CDR1 and CDR2: LNHDA and SQIVND (reference sequence). The V gene lost 6 bases and the J gene lost 6 bases, with 12 bases spanning the gap. DNA for the CDR3: TGTGCCAGTAGGGAATCGGTAGGTCAGCCCCAGCATTTT. The encoded protein is CASRESVGQPQHF.

The chain combines TRBV18 with TRBJ2-2; D may be TRBD1 (5 bases). CDR3 size: 16 residues. Trimming took off 2 bases at V and 0 bases at J, with 10 bases between the two ends. The germline V gene encodes CDR1 KGHSH and CDR2 LQKENI. CDR3 region: CASSPSVTANTGELFF. The CDR3 DNA is TGTGCCAGCTCACCATCCGTGACAGCGAACACCGGGGAGCTGTTTTTT.

This chain uses TRBV9 with TRBJ2-7; 10 nucleotides match TRBD1. Germline CDR1 is SGDLS and CDR2 is YYNGEE. The V gene end was trimmed by 5 bases and the J gene end by 2 bases; junction bases not matched to a gene: 4. The CDR3 runs 14 residues. This CDR3 is CASSPGTGAYEQYF. The CDR3 DNA reads TGTGCCAGCAGTCCCGGGACAGGGGCCTACGAGCAGTACTTC.

This sequence joins TRBV4-1 and TRBJ2-1; 15 nucleotides agree with TRBD2. The J segment lost 7 bases and the V segment lost 4 bases, leaving 8 bases of the junction unmatched. This CDR3 is 17 amino acids long. CDR1 MGHRA and CDR2 YSYEKL come from the germline V gene. In DNA form, the CDR3 reads TGCGCCAGCAGCCGCGGACTAGCGGGAGGGCCGGGGAATGAGCAGTTCTTC. It is translated as CASSRGLAGGPGNEQFF.

The rearrangement joins TRBV19 to TRBJ2-7; D is uncertain. The CDR3 runs 13 residues. CDR1 and CDR2 (germline): LNHDA, SQIVND (reference sequence). Trimming stripped 3 bases from V and 2 bases from J, with 8 bases between. This CDR3 is CASSMVAAYEQYF. For the CDR3, the DNA is TGTGCCAGTAGTATGGTGGCAGCCTACGAGCAGTACTTC.

J is TRBJ1-4 and V is TRBV2; the D gene is possibly TRBD1 (5 bases). Trimming shortened V by 4 bases and J by 4 bases, and 10 bases separated the two germline ends. Germline values: CDR1 SNHLY, CDR2 FYNNEI. The CDR3 spans 14 residues. This chain's CDR3 is CASSATALNEKLFF. The CDR3 DNA sequence: TGTGCCAGCAGTGCGACAGCCCTTAATGAAAAACTGTTTTTT. The complete variable domain, with remaining parts taken from reference TRBV2 and TRBJ1-4, reads EPEVTQTPSHQVTQMGQEVILRCVPISNHLYFYWYRQILGQKVEFLVSFYNNEISEKSEIFDDQFSVERPDGSNFTLKIRSTKLEDSAMYFCASSATALNEKLFFGSGTQLSVL.

The chain links TRBV18 to TRBJ2-7; 13 bases line up with TRBD2. CDR1 and CDR2 from the germline V gene are KGHSH and LQKENI. There are 15 residues in the CDR3. The V gene end was trimmed by 2 bases and the J gene end by 5 bases; junction bases not matched to a gene: 3. DNA of the CDR3: TGTGCCAGCTCACCAGGACTAGCGGGAGAAAACGAGCAGTACTTC. Amino acids: CASSPGLAGENEQYF. Supplemented by reference TRBV18 and TRBJ2-7, the full variable domain reads NAGVMQNPRHLVRRRGQEARLRCSPMKGHSHVYWYRQLPEEGLKFMVYLQKENIIDESGMPKERFSAEFPKEGPSILRIQQVVRGDSAAYFCASSPGLAGENEQYFGPGTRLTVT.

The chain joins TRBV20-1 to TRBJ1-2; D remains unclear. Between the trimmed V and J ends, which lost 5 bases and 7 bases, there was a span of 11 bases. CDR1 and CDR2 from the germline V gene are DFQATT and SNEGSKA (reference sequence). The CDR3 extends over 11 amino acids. CDR3: CSAQSSVGYTF. The CDR3, as DNA: TGCAGTGCTCAGTCCAGCGTTGGCTACACCTTC.

Remarks on this clone: This specimen includes other DNA sequences encoding the same CDR3. The chain combines TRBV5-1 with TRBJ1-5; D call uncertain. Looked up from germline, CDR1 is SGHRS and CDR2 is YFSETQ. There are 13 residues in the CDR3. The V gene lost 0 bases and the J gene lost 3 bases, with 4 bases spanning the gap. The CDR3: CASSLGPNQPQHF. In DNA, the CDR3 is TGCGCCAGCAGCTTGGGCCCCAATCAGCCCCAGCATTTT.

This chain links TRBV19 with TRBJ2-7; D possibly matches TRBD1 or TRBD2 (5 bases each). Germline V gene sequence: CDR1 LNHDA, CDR2 SQIVND (reference sequence). Trimming shortened V by 2 bases and J by 4 bases, and 21 bases separated the two germline ends. CDR3 length equals 17 residues. This CDR3 is CASSIRWVGAAKYEQYF. For the CDR3, the DNA is TGTGCCAGTAGTATACGATGGGTCGGGGCAGCAAAATACGAGCAGTACTTC.

This clone was observed once. The chain links TRBV7-9 to TRBJ2-1, with TRBD1 as a possible D gene (5 bases). CDR3 size: 16 residues. Per germline, CDR1 SEHNR and CDR2 FQNEAQ (reference sequence). V shed 1 base and J shed 6 bases, with 16 bases lying between them. The CDR3 is CASSLGAYQGPNEQFF. For the CDR3, the DNA is TGTGCCAGCAGCTTAGGGGCCTACCAGGGCCCCAATGAGCAGTTCTTC. Combining the CDR3 with reference TRBV7-9 and TRBJ2-1 gives the whole variable domain DTGVSQNPRHKITKRGQNVTFRCDPISEHNRLYWYRQTLGQGPEFLTYFQNEAQLEKSRLLSDRFSAERPKGSFSTLEIQRTEQGDSAMYLCASSLGAYQGPNEQFFGPGTRLTVL.

The chain employs TRBV27 and TRBJ1-2; a possible D gene is TRBD1 (5 bases). Germline assignment: CDR1 MNHEY and CDR2 SMNVEV (reference sequence). Deletions cut 5 bases from V and 2 bases from J, with 15 bases between. The CDR3 contains 15 residues. CDR3 loop: CASSLHRLSNYGYTF. In DNA form, the CDR3 reads TGTGCCAGCAGTCTCCACAGGTTATCAAACTATGGCTACACCTTC.

The chain is built from TRBV6-6 and TRBJ2-1; D remains ambiguous. The CDR3 consists of 14 residues. The V gene lost 10 bases and the J gene lost 0 bases, with 13 bases spanning the gap. Germline assignment: CDR1 MNHNY and CDR2 SVGAGI (reference sequence). The CDR3 DNA reads TGTGCCACACGACAATTCGGCTCCTACAATGAGCAGTTCTTC. The encoded protein is CATRQFGSYNEQFF.

This rearrangement joins TRBV4-3 to TRBJ2-1; 8 nucleotides align to TRBD2. CDR1 and CDR2 (germline): LGHNA, YSLEER. The CDR3 loop spans 17 amino acids. Unmatched junction bases numbered 9, after V lost 1 base and J lost 4 bases. Here the CDR3 reads CASSQGVRGGQYNEQFF. CDR3 nucleotides: TGCGCCAGCAGCCAAGGGGTCCGGGGGGGCCAATACAATGAGCAGTTCTTC.

The chain has TRBV6-1 and TRBJ2-7, with D tentatively TRBD1 or TRBD2 (5 bases each). Germline CDR1 is MNHNS and CDR2 is SASEGT. This CDR3 comprises 15 residues. V gave up 3 bases and J gave up 0 bases, with 12 bases separating them. The CDR3 loop is CASSDQSGASYEQYF. The CDR3, as DNA: TGTGCCAGCAGTGATCAATCCGGGGCCTCCTACGAGCAGTACTTC.

The V gene is TRBV13, the J gene TRBJ2-2; D gene unclear. The length of the CDR3 is 15 residues. Trimming removed 2 bases at V and 7 bases at J, with 14 bases between. The germline CDR1 and CDR2 sequences are PRHDT and FYEKMQ (reference sequence). CDR3 in amino acids: CASSLSGLFSGELFF. DNA for the CDR3: TGTGCCAGCAGCTTAAGTGGCCTGTTCAGCGGGGAGCTGTTTTTT. The full variable domain, in which reference TRBV13 and TRBJ2-2 provide the parts outside the CDR3, is AAGVIQSPRHLIKEKRETATLKCYPIPRHDTVYWYQQGPGQDPQFLISFYEKMQSDKGSIPDRFSAQQFSDYHSELNMSSLELGDSALYFCASSLSGLFSGELFFGEGSRLTVL.

The chain couples TRBV7-9 to TRBJ1-1, with TRBD1 matching 12 bases. V lost 2 bases, J lost 9 bases, and 7 bases stayed unmatched. The CDR3 has 15 amino acids. Germline V CDR1 and CDR2: SEHNR, FQNEAQ (reference sequence). This CDR3 reads CASSLTQGQGAQAFF. Here the CDR3 DNA reads TGTGCCAGCAGCTTAACTCAGGGACAGGGGGCGCAAGCTTTCTTT.

The chain combines TRBV2 with TRBJ2-2, with 7 nucleotides matching TRBD1. The junction had 11 bases not matched to a gene; V was cut back by 8 bases and J by 5 bases. Germline CDR1 and CDR2: SNHLY and FYNNEI. The CDR3 consists of 15 residues. Written as DNA, the CDR3 is TGTGCCAGCTGGACCAGGACAGGCGGGACCGGGGAGCTGTTTTTT. Its translation is CASWTRTGGTGELFF.

This sequence joins TRBV5-6 and TRBJ2-5; D may correspond to TRBD1 or TRBD2 (5 bases each). Trimming removed 3 bases at V and 1 base at J, with 13 bases between. Germline V CDR1 and CDR2: SGHDT, YYEEEE. The CDR3 sequence is 15 residues long. The CDR3 DNA reads as TGTGCCAGCAGCTACTTGGGACGGTCCCAAGAGACCCAGTACTTC. Encoded protein: CASSYLGRSQETQYF.

V and J are TRBV7-9 and TRBJ1-2, with a tentative D call TRBD1 (6 bases). CDR1 and CDR2 (germline): SEHNR, FQNEAQ (reference sequence). The CDR3 is 14 residues long. The V and J ends lost 5 bases and 2 bases respectively, with 12 bases between them. The CDR3 here is CASSPTGLNYGYTF. DNA of the CDR3: TGTGCCAGCAGCCCGACAGGTCTCAACTATGGCTACACCTTC.

V usage is TRBV10-3 and J usage is TRBJ2-1; a weak D match, TRBD2 (6 bases). This CDR3 has 18 residues. In germline, CDR1 is ENHRY, CDR2 SYGVKD. V was pared by 0 bases and J by 7 bases, with 22 bases between. The DNA of the CDR3 is TGTGCCATCAGTGAGTCCATTGAGGGAGGCGTATTGGGAAATGAGCAGTTCTTC. Its protein product is CAISESIEGGVLGNEQFF.

CDR3 sequence: CASSIGGQSGNTIYF. The CDR3 DNA follows: TGTGCCAGTAGTATCGGGGGGCAGTCTGGAAACACCATATATTTT. This chain uses TRBV19 with TRBJ1-3; D possibly corresponds to TRBD1 (6 bases). Germline V CDR1 and CDR2: LNHDA, SQIVND (reference sequence). The length of the CDR3 is 15 residues. The V gene lost 3 bases and the J gene lost 1 base, with 10 bases spanning the gap.

This clone appeared a single time. The V gene is TRBV18, the J gene TRBJ2-7; 11 bases line up with TRBD1. Germline assignment: CDR1 KGHSH and CDR2 LQKENI. The CDR3 covers 15 residues. Losses at the gene ends were 2 bases for V and 7 bases for J; bases not matched to a gene: 7. As DNA, the CDR3 is TGTGCCAGCTCACCAGGGACAGGGGGGCTTTTGGAGCAGTACTTC. Translating it yields CASSPGTGGLLEQYF.

The V gene is TRBV3-1 (or the pseudogene TRBV3-2), the J gene TRBJ2-5; perhaps D is TRBD1 or TRBD2 (5 bases each). The CDR3 covers 13 residues. Germline V lookup: CDR1 LGHDT, CDR2 YNNKEL (reference sequence). The V and J ends lost 5 bases and 3 bases respectively, with 10 bases between them. CDR3 region: CASSIRGEETQYF. The CDR3 region has the DNA TGTGCCAGCAGCATAAGGGGAGAAGAGACCCAGTACTTC.

V is TRBV30 and J is TRBJ1-3; D gene ambiguous. This CDR3 has 13 amino acids. The ends were cut back, 4 bases at V and 2 bases at J, with 9 bases in the middle. The germline V gene has CDR1 GTSNPN and CDR2 SVGIG (reference sequence). CDR3 in DNA: TGTGCCTGGACTATGAGGACTGGAAACACCATATATTTT. Its protein product is CAWTMRTGNTIYF.